These 5 T cell receptor beta chains came from one sample sequenced in a study of blood T cells in healthy people across ages. Combining a sample-barcoded 5' primer with a J-beta primer mix, a second PCR ran for about 6 to 12 cycles. TCRdb itself ran the 5' RACE reads through MiXCR, one entry per CDR3 protein. The sample has about 1.7 million distinct CDR3 sequences; 28% are singletons. The sequenced sample consisted of blood. Receptors were obtained from a young woman in good health.

The rearrangement links TRBV19 to TRBJ2-1, with D possibly matching TRBD1 (5 bases). This CDR3 has 13 amino acids. Germline CDR1 reads LNHDA; CDR2 reads SQIVND (reference sequence). V was pared by 9 bases and J by 3 bases, with 12 bases between. CDR3 amino acids: CARKRQNYNEQFF. Here the CDR3 DNA reads TGTGCCAGGAAGAGACAGAACTACAATGAGCAGTTCTTC. The full variable domain, completed using reference TRBV19 and TRBJ2-1, is DGGITQSPKYLFRKEGQNVTLSCEQNLNHDAMYWYRQDPGQGLRLIYYSQIVNDFQKGDIAEGYSVSREKKESFPLTVTSAQKNPTAFYLCARKRQNYNEQFFGPGTRLTVL.

Worth noting for this clonotype: A read error may account for a junction end that differs from germline. V gene TRBV28 combines with J gene TRBJ2-7; D is perhaps TRBD1 or TRBD2 (5 bases each). The CDR3 length is 15 residues. Germline lookup yields CDR1 MDHEN and CDR2 SYDVKM. The CDR3 reads CACSPDGASTYEQYF. CDR3 coding DNA: TGTGCCTGCAGTCCCGACGGGGCCTCCACCTACGAGCAGTACTTC.

This clonotype was counted many times. The chain links TRBV12-3 or TRBV12-4 to TRBJ2-3, with 9 bases that match TRBD1. The CDR3 is 14 amino acids. V lost 5 bases, J lost 10 bases, and 10 bases stayed unmatched. The CDR3 sequence: CASSQGQGPEAQYF. CDR3 bases: TGTGCCAGCAGTCAAGGACAGGGGCCGGAGGCGCAGTATTTT.

This clonotype was counted a few times. CDR3 coding DNA: TGTGCCAGCAGCCAAGAGGTAGGCACTGAAGCTTTCTTT. Translation gives CASSQEVGTEAFF. This chain connects TRBV3-1 to TRBJ1-1; D is undetermined. This CDR3 is built from 13 residues. Germline CDR1 is LGHDT and CDR2 is YNNKEL (reference sequence). Trimming left V 0 bases short and J 4 bases short, with 6 bases between.

Note on this clonotype: An end of the junction does not agree with germline; a read error may underlie this. V and J are TRBV12-3 or TRBV12-4 and TRBJ2-3; tentatively, D is TRBD2 (5 bases). This CDR3 is built from 15 residues. The CDR3 sequence is CASSFRNARADAQYF. DNA of the CDR3: TGTGCCAGCAGTTTCAGGAACGCGAGGGCAGATGCGCAGTATTTT.